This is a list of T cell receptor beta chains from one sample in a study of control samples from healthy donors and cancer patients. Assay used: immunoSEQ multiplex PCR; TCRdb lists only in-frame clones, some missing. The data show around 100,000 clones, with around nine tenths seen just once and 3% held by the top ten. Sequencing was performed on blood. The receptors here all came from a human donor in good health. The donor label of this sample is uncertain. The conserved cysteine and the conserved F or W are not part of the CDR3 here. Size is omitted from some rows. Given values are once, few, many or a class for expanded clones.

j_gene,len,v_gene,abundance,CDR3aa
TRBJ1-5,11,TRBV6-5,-,ASLSVGYQPQH
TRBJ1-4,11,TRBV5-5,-,ASSRATNEKLF
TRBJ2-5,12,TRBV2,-,ASLWGPSRETQY
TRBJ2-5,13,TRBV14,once,ASSQLDRALSAQY
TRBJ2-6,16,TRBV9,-,ASSATGTVSSGANVLT
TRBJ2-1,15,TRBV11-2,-,ASSLNGVSGFDNEQF
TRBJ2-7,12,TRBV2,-,ASSVQALVGEQY
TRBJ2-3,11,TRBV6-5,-,ASFPGGTDTQY
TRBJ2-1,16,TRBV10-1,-,ASSELSVGPGSYNEQF
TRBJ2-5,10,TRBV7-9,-,ASSLALETQY